This T cell receptor (beta chain) was identified in a study of T cells in Graves' hyperthyroidism and ophthalmopathy. Study-wide points: Most expanded thyroid clonotypes above 0.001 also appeared in blood.

Stability of Graves' hyperthyroidism was defined as absent ophthalmopathy progression within 18 months. Concerning this clonotype: The antigen remains undetermined.

Germline CDR1 and CDR2: SQVTM and ANQGSEA. V gave up 4 bases and J gave up 3 bases, with 9 bases separating them. The CDR3 is 12 amino acids. Amplification of TCR beta CDR3 regions used RNA as the template. The HTBI primer set served for first-round RT-PCR of the TCR CDR3. MiXCR, run by TCRdb on the multiplex PCR reads, gives a single entry per CDR3 protein. The table has around 540,000 distinct CDR3 sequences, 46% seen once. The origin of this receptor is a woman aged 18-29 years with Graves' hyperthyroidism. This chain uses TRBV29-1 with TRBJ1-2; D remains ambiguous. Sequencing was performed on peripheral blood or thyroid tissue (not recorded which). CDR3 loop: CSVGLGHYGYTF. In nucleotides, the CDR3 is TGCAGCGTTGGACTAGGGCACTATGGCTACACCTTC.